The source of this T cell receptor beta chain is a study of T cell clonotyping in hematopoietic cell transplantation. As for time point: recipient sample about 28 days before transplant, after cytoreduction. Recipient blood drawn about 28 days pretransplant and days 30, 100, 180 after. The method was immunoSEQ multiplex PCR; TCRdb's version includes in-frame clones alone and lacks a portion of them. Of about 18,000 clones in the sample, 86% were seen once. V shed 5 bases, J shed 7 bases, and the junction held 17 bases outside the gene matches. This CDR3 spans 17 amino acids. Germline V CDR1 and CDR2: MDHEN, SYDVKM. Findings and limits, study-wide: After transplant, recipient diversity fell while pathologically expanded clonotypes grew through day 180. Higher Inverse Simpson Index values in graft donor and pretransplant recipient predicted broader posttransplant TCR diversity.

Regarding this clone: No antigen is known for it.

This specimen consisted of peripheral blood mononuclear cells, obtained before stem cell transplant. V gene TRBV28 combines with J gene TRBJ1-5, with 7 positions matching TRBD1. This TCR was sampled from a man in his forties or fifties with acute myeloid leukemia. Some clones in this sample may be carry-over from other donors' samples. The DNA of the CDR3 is TGTGCCAGCAGTACGATCAGGGCGAGACAGGGAGGCCAGCCCCAGCATTTT. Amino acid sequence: CASSTIRARQGGQPQHF.